The 27 T cell receptor beta chains in this list originate from one sample, sequenced in a study of shared clonotypes between healthy human individuals. TCRdb's table, derived via immunoSEQ multiplex PCR, lists solely in-frame clones and lacks some. Here the sample spans about 510,000 clones, 90% to 96% being singletons. The sample taken for sequencing was naive CD4+ T cells sorted from blood. Sample subset: CD45RA+ positively selected. Receptors were obtained from a woman aged 25-40 years in good health.

The chain has TRBV7-9 and TRBJ2-2; D is uncertain. V was pared by 3 bases and J by 3 bases, with 5 bases between. The length of the CDR3 is 13 residues. The germline V gene has CDR1 SEHNR and CDR2 FQNEAQ (reference sequence). CDR3 sequence: CASSFLDTGELFF. CDR3 DNA: TGTGCCAGCAGCTTTCTAGACACCGGGGAGCTGTTTTTT.

The chain is built from TRBV30 and TRBJ1-3; perhaps TRBD1 as D (5 bases). Germline V gene data show CDR1 as GTSNPN and CDR2 as SVGIG (reference sequence). This CDR3 region has 15 residues. Trimming pared 5 bases from V and 0 bases from J, leaving 14 bases between. The CDR3 region has the DNA TGTGCCTGGCTCGAGGGACTGTTCTCTGGAAACACCATATATTTT. It encodes CAWLEGLFSGNTIYF.

This chain uses TRBV2 with TRBJ2-1, with TRBD1 as a possible D gene (6 bases). This CDR3 region has 13 residues. V was cut by 8 bases and J by 4 bases, with 12 bases left in between. CDR1 and CDR2 (germline): SNHLY, FYNNEI. The CDR3 coding sequence is TGTGCCAGCCAAATAGACAGGTACAATGAGCAGTTCTTC. It is translated as CASQIDRYNEQFF.

The chain joins TRBV28 to TRBJ1-1, with 10 bases identical to TRBD1. J lost 13 bases, V lost 5 bases, and 7 bases had no gene match. This CDR3 contains 12 residues. Looked up from germline, CDR1 is MDHEN and CDR2 is SYDVKM. The chain's CDR3 is CASSLDRGRNFF. CDR3 nucleotides: TGTGCCAGCAGTCTAGACAGGGGGCGAAATTTCTTT.

The gene calls are TRBV5-6 and TRBJ2-6; a possible D gene is TRBD1 (6 bases). The CDR3 consists of 17 residues. Trimming took 4 bases from V and 6 from J, leaving 20 bases between them. Germline V lookup: CDR1 SGHDT, CDR2 YYEEEE. Here the CDR3 DNA reads TGTGCCAGCAGCGCGTTGACAGGTCGCGCCACGGCCAACGTCCTGACTTTC. This encodes CASSALTGRATANVLTF.

The J gene is TRBJ2-2, the V gene TRBV9; the match to TRBD1 covers 8 bases. CDR1 is SGDLS, CDR2 YYNGEE, per germline. V lost 2 bases to trimming and J lost 1 base; unmatched junction nucleotides: 4. The CDR3 runs to 16 residues. The CDR3 nucleotides are TGTGCCAGCAGCGTCGGACAGGGTTGGAACACCGGGGAGCTGTTTTTT. Encoded protein: CASSVGQGWNTGELFF. Supplemented by reference TRBV9 and TRBJ2-2, the full variable domain reads DSGVTQTPKHLITATGQRVTLRCSPRSGDLSVYWYQQSLDQGLQFLIQYYNGEERAKGNILERFSAQQFPDLHSELNLSSLELGDSALYFCASSVGQGWNTGELFFGEGSRLTVL.

J is TRBJ2-3 and V is TRBV5-6; 9 bases line up with TRBD1. This CDR3 is 14 amino acids long. J was trimmed by 4 bases and V by 6 bases; bases with no gene match: 6. Looked up from germline, CDR1 is SGHDT and CDR2 is YYEEEE. For the CDR3, the DNA is TGTGCCAGCAAGCGACAGGGGGTTTCAGATACGCAGTATTTT. Protein: CASKRQGVSDTQYF.

The rearrangement uses TRBV29-1 and TRBJ2-2; 7 positions agree with TRBD1. The CDR3 contains 13 residues. Germline V gene lookup returns CDR1 SQVTM and CDR2 ANQGSEA. Trimming took 7 bases from V and 0 from J; bases not matched to a gene: 2. The CDR3 sequence is CSGGQANTGELFF. Written as DNA, the CDR3 is TGCAGCGGAGGACAGGCGAACACCGGGGAGCTGTTTTTT.

CDR3 amino acids: CASSEGVASGEETQYF. CDR3 DNA: TGCGCCAGCAGTGAGGGGGTTGCTAGCGGGGAAGAGACCCAGTACTTC. The rearrangement uses TRBV10-1 and TRBJ2-5; 9 bases agree with TRBD2. Per germline, CDR1 WNHNN and CDR2 SYGVQD (reference sequence). J lost 3 bases, V lost 2 bases, and 7 bases had no gene match. The CDR3 covers 16 residues.

The V gene is TRBV11-3, the J gene TRBJ2-1, with D possibly TRBD2 on 5 matching bases. The CDR3 has 14 residues. CDR1 is SGHNT and CDR2 is YENEEA in the germline V gene. Trimming took off 1 base at V and 5 bases at J, with 9 bases between the two ends. The CDR3 DNA reads as TGTGCCAGCAGCTTAGCGAGCGGCAACAATGAGCAGTTCTTC. The encoded protein is CASSLASGNNEQFF. Full variable domain (outside the CDR3, taken from reference TRBV11-3 and TRBJ2-1): EAGVVQSPRYKIIEKKQPVAFWCNPISGHNTLYWYLQNLGQGPELLIRYENEEAVDDSQLPKDRFSAERLKGVDSTLKIQPAELGDSAVYLCASSLASGNNEQFFGPGTRLTVL.

CDR3 coding DNA: TGTGCCAGCAGTTTTTCCCTAGCGGTCTACGAGCAGTACTTC. Protein: CASSFSLAVYEQYF. The chain employs TRBV28 and TRBJ2-7; 7 positions match TRBD2. The CDR3 runs 14 residues. CDR1 is MDHEN, CDR2 SYDVKM, per germline. Trimming took 3 bases from V and 3 from J; bases not matched to a gene: 5.

The V gene is TRBV6-5, the J gene TRBJ1-2; no clear D gene. V lost 6 bases to trimming and J lost 7 bases, with 15 bases between them. Germline assignment: CDR1 MNHEY and CDR2 SVGAGI. The CDR3 covers 13 residues. The CDR3 loop reads CASRMTGRLGYTF. Here the CDR3 DNA reads TGTGCCAGCAGAATGACGGGCCGTCTTGGCTACACCTTC.

The count of this clone is one. The V call is TRBV5-6, the J call TRBJ1-4; TRBD1 matches at 9 bases. The germline V gene encodes CDR1 SGHDT and CDR2 YYEEEE. The CDR3 loop spans 15 amino acids. Losses at the gene ends were 5 bases for V and 5 bases for J; bases not matched to a gene: 7. CDR3 DNA sequence: TGTGCCAGCAGGGGGCGAGGGACAGGGAATGAAAAACTGTTTTTT. Protein product: CASRGRGTGNEKLFF.

This chain connects TRBV7-8 to TRBJ2-2, with 8 positions matching TRBD1. Germline CDR1 reads SGHVS; CDR2 reads FQNEAQ. Trimming at V came to 5 bases and at J to 4 bases, leaving 15 bases not matched to a gene. The CDR3 runs to 18 residues. CDR3 nucleotide sequence: TGTGCCAGCAGCCCGGTCCGGGACAGGAGGATGGCCACCGGGGAGCTGTTTTTT. Its protein is CASSPVRDRRMATGELFF. The full variable domain, in which reference TRBV7-8 and TRBJ2-2 provide the parts outside the CDR3, is GAGVSQSPRYKVAKRGQDVALRCDPISGHVSLFWYQQALGQGPEFLTYFQNEAQLDKSGLPSDRFFAERPEGSVSTLKIQRTQQEDSAVYLCASSPVRDRRMATGELFFGEGSRLTVL.

The DNA for the CDR3 is TGTGCCAGCCGCAGGGTAGGGCAGGAAAAACTGTTTTTT. Protein: CASRRVGQEKLFF. This chain joins TRBV19 and TRBJ1-4; D might be TRBD1 (5 bases). V was clipped by 9 bases and J by 8 bases, with 16 bases between them. Germline V lookup: CDR1 LNHDA, CDR2 SQIVND (reference sequence). CDR3 length equals 13 residues.

The chain combines TRBV30 with TRBJ2-7, with 8 bases fitting TRBD1. CDR3 length: 14 residues. Trimming took 5 bases from V and 2 from J; bases not matched to a gene: 8. The V gene's germline CDR1 is GTSNPN and CDR2 SVGIG (reference sequence). CDR3 protein: CAWGLETGAYEQYF. CDR3 nucleotide sequence: TGTGCCTGGGGGCTTGAGACAGGGGCCTACGAGCAGTACTTC.

The V gene is TRBV15, the J gene TRBJ2-6; 7 bases align to TRBD2. This CDR3 has 18 amino acids. J was trimmed by 0 bases and V by 3 bases; bases with no gene match: 8. The germline CDR1 and CDR2 sequences are LNHNV and YYDKDF (reference sequence). CDR3 sequence reads: CATSRGGTRGSGANVLTF. Here the CDR3 DNA reads TGTGCCACCAGCAGGGGGGGGACCCGGGGCTCTGGGGCCAACGTCCTGACTTTC. The entire variable domain, with the rest obtained from reference TRBV15 and TRBJ2-6, is as follows: DAMVIQNPRYQVTQFGKPVTLSCSQTLNHNVMYWYQQKSSQAPKLLFHYYDKDFNNEADTPDNFQSRRPNTSFCFLDIRSPGLGDTAMYLCATSRGGTRGSGANVLTFGAGSRLTVL.

The chain uses TRBV27 and TRBJ1-5; no definite D call. Germline CDR1 is MNHEY and CDR2 is SMNVEV (reference sequence). Trimming stripped 2 bases from V and 1 base from J, with 6 bases between. This CDR3 spans 14 amino acids. The CDR3 spells CASSLDKSNQPQHF. CDR3 DNA: TGTGCCAGCAGTTTAGATAAGAGCAATCAGCCCCAGCATTTT.

This clone was counted once. J is TRBJ2-7 and V is TRBV28, with TRBD1 matching over 7 bases. Germline loops: CDR1 MDHEN, CDR2 SYDVKM. The CDR3 spans 14 residues. V lost 2 bases and J lost 11; bases outside the gene matches: 12. The CDR3: CASSLGTALPGEYF. CDR3 nucleotides: TGTGCCAGCAGTTTAGGGACAGCGCTCCCCGGGGAGTACTTC. Drawing the rest from reference TRBV28 and TRBJ2-7, the complete variable domain is DVKVTQSSRYLVKRTGEKVFLECVQDMDHENMFWYRQDPGLGLRLIYFSYDVKMKEKGDIPEGYSVSREKKERFSLILESASTNQTSMYLCASSLGTALPGEYFGPGTRLTVT.

The rearrangement uses TRBV28 and TRBJ1-1; maybe TRBD1 (6 bases). CDR3 length: 15 amino acids. The germline gives CDR1 MDHEN, CDR2 SYDVKM. V lost 6 bases and J lost 9, with 23 bases in between. CDR3 residues: CASRNRVGTKGQAFF. DNA for the CDR3: TGTGCCAGCAGGAACAGGGTGGGGACCAAAGGGCAAGCTTTCTTT.

The CDR3 reads CASSPLHLAGPPYEQYF. DNA of the CDR3: TGCGCCAGCAGCCCCCTCCATCTAGCGGGCCCGCCCTACGAGCAGTACTTC. The rearrangement links TRBV4-1 to TRBJ2-7; TRBD2 matches at 8 bases. This CDR3 has 17 residues. CDR1 and CDR2 from the germline V gene are MGHRA and YSYEKL. The ends lost 4 bases at V and 2 bases at J; junction bases unmatched: 13.

V is TRBV5-1 and J is TRBJ2-7, with 8 bases identical to TRBD2. CDR1 SGHRS and CDR2 YFSETQ come from the germline V gene. The CDR3 runs 15 residues. The V gene end was trimmed by 0 bases and the J gene end by 4 bases; junction bases not matched to a gene: 6. This chain's CDR3 is CASSLAQAGVYEQYF. CDR3 DNA: TGCGCCAGCAGCTTGGCCCAAGCGGGAGTATACGAGCAGTACTTC.

The V and J genes are TRBV7-2 and TRBJ2-5, with D perhaps TRBD2 (6 bases). Deletions cut 7 bases from V and 2 bases from J, with 23 bases between. CDR1 is SGHTA, CDR2 FQGNSA, per germline. The CDR3 is 17 amino acids. CDR3 coding DNA: TGTGCCAGCACCCCCGTGGCCCTCCGCGGAGGGCAAGAGACCCAGTACTTC. Protein product: CASTPVALRGGQETQYF.

This rearrangement joins TRBV5-1 to TRBJ1-2; TRBD1 matches at 7 bases. In germline, CDR1 is SGHRS, CDR2 YFSETQ. The CDR3 contains 14 residues. The V segment lost 0 bases and the J segment 5 bases; nucleotides outside the gene matches: 4. CDR3 region: CASSLAQGEYGYTF. The CDR3, as DNA: TGCGCCAGCAGCTTGGCCCAGGGGGAATATGGCTACACCTTC.

This chain links TRBV9 with TRBJ1-2, with unresolved D. Trimming removed 2 bases at V and 0 bases at J, with 8 bases between. CDR3 length: 14 residues. CDR1 is SGDLS, CDR2 YYNGEE, per germline. The CDR3 bases are TGTGCCAGCAGCGTCTCCGGGACTAACTATGGCTACACCTTC. Protein sequence: CASSVSGTNYGYTF.

The J gene is TRBJ2-7, the V gene TRBV27; TRBD2 matches at 9 bases. The CDR3 extends over 13 amino acids. V was clipped by 3 bases and J by 11 bases; unmatched bases: 8. Germline V CDR1 and CDR2: MNHEY, SMNVEV (reference sequence). The CDR3 reads CASSLGLAGVKYF. The CDR3 nucleotides are TGTGCCAGCAGTTTGGGGTTAGCGGGAGTTAAGTACTTC.

This chain joins TRBV6-6 and TRBJ2-5; 12 bases match TRBD2. The junction had 7 bases not matched to a gene; V was cut back by 6 bases and J by 5 bases. The CDR3 is 15 residues long. Germline V CDR1 and CDR2: MNHNY, SVGAGI (reference sequence). DNA of the CDR3: TGTGCCAGCAGGCCCGGACTAGCGGGATATGAGACCCAGTACTTC. Translating it yields CASRPGLAGYETQYF.